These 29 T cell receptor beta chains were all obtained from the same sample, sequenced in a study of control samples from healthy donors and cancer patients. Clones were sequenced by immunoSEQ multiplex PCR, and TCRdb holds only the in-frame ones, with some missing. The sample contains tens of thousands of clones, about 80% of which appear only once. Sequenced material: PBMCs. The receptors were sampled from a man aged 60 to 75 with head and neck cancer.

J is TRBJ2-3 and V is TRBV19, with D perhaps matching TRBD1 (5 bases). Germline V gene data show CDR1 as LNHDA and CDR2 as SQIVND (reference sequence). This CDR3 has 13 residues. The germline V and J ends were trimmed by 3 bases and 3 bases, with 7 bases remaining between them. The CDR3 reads CASSIDSTDTQYF. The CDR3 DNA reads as TGTGCCAGTAGTATCGACAGTACAGATACGCAGTATTTT.

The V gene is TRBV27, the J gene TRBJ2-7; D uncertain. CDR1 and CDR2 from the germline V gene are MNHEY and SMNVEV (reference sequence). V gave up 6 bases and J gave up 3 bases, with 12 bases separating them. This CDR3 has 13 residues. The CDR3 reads CASRSHNNYEQYF. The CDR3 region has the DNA TGTGCCAGCAGAAGTCACAACAACTACGAGCAGTACTTC.

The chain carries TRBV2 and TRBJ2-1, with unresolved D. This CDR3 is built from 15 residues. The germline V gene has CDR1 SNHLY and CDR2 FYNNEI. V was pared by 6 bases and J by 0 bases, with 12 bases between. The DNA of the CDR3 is TGTGCCAGCAGCCCCCCGTTAGGCTCCTACAATGAGCAGTTCTTC. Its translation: CASSPPLGSYNEQFF.

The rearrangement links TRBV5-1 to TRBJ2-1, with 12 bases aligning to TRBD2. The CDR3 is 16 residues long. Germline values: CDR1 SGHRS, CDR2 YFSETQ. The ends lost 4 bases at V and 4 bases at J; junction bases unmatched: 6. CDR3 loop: CASSLQTSGRYNEQFF. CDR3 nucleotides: TGCGCCAGCAGCCTCCAGACTAGCGGGAGATACAATGAGCAGTTCTTC.

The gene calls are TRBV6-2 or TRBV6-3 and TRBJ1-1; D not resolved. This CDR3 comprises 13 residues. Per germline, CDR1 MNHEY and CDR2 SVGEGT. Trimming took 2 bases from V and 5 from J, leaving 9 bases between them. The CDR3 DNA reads TGTGCCAGCAGTTACGGTAGGGAAACTGAAGCTTTCTTT. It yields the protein CASSYGRETEAFF.

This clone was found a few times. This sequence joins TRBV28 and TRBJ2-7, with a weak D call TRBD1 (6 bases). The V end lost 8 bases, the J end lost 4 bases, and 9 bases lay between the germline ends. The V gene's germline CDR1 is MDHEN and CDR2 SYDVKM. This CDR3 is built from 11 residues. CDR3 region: CASGQNYEQYF. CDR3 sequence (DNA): TGTGCCAGCGGACAGAATTACGAGCAGTACTTC.

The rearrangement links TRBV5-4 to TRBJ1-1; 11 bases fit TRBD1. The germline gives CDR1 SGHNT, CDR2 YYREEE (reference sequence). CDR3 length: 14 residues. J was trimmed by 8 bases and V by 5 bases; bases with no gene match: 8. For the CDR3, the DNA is TGTGCCAGCAGTTACGTGGGGGACAGGGGGGAAGCTTTCTTT. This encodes CASSYVGDRGEAFF.

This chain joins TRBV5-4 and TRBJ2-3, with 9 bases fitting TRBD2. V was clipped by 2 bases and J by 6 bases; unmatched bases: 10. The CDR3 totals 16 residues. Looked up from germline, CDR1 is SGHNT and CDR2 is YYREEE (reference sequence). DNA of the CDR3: TGTGCCAGCAGCTTTGATAGCGGGAGAGGAGGGGATACGCAGTATTTT. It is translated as CASSFDSGRGGDTQYF. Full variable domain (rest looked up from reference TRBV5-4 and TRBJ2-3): ETGVTQSPTHLIKTRGQQVTLRCSSQSGHNTVSWYQQALGQGPQFIFQYYREEENGRGNFPPRFSGLQFPNYSSELNVNALELDDSALYLCASSFDSGRGGDTQYFGPGTRLTVL.

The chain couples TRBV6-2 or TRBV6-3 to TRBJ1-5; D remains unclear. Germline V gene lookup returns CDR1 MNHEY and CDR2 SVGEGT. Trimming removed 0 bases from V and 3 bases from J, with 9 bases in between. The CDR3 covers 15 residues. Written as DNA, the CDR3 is TGTGCCAGCAGTTACTCCCCCCGTTTCAATCAGCCCCAGCATTTT. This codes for CASSYSPRFNQPQHF.

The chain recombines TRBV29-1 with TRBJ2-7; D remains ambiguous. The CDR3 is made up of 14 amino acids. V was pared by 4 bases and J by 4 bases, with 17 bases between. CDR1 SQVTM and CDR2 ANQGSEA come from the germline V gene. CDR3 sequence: CSVALYTPRYEQYF. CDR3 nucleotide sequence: TGCAGCGTTGCTTTGTATACCCCGCGGTACGAGCAGTACTTC.

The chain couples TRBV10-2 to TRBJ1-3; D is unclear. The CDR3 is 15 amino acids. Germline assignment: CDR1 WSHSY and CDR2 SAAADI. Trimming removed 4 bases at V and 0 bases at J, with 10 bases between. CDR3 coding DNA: TGCGCCAGCAGTGGGGAGGGATTCTCTGGAAACACCATATATTTT. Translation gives CASSGEGFSGNTIYF.

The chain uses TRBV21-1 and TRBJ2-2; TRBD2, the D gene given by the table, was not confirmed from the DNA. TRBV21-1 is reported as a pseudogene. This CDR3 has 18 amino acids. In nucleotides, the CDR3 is TGTGCCAGCAGCAAATCGGTTAGCGGTACTGGGAACACCGGGGAGCTGTTTTTT. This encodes CASSKSVSGTGNTGELFF.

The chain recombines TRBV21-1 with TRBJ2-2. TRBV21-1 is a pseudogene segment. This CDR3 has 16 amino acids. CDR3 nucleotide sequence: TGTGCCAGCAGCAAAGAGGGTCCGTCGGACACCGGGGAGCTGTTTTTT. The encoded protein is CASSKEGPSDTGELFF.

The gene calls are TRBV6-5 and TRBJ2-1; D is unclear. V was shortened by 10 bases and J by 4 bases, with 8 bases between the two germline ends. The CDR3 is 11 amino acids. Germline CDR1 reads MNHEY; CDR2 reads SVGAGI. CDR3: CATTIYNEQFF. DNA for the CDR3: TGTGCCACCACCATTTACAATGAGCAGTTCTTC.

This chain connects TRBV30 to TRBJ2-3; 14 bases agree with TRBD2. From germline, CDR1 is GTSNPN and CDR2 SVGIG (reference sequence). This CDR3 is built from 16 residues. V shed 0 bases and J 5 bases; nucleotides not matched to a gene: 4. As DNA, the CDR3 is TGTGCCTGGAGTGTACGTGGACTAGCGGGGGGAGATACGCAGTATTTT. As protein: CAWSVRGLAGGDTQYF.

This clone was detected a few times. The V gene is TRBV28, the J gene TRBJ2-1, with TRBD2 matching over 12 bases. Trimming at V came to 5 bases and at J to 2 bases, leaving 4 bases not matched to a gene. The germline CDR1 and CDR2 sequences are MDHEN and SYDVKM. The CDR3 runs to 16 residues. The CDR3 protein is CASSPGLAGPYNEQFF. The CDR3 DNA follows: TGTGCCAGCAGTCCGGGACTAGCGGGTCCCTACAATGAGCAGTTCTTC.

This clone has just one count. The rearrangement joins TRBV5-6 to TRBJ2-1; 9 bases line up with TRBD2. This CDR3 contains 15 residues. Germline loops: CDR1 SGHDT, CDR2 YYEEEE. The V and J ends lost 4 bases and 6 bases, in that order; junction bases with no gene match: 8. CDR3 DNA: TGTGCCAGCAGCGCCGAGGGTAGCGGGAGCAATGAGCAGTTCTTC. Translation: CASSAEGSGSNEQFF.

The CDR3 bases are TGTGCCACCAGTGATTTGCAGGGATATCAAGAGACCCAGTACTTC. It encodes CATSDLQGYQETQYF. The chain couples TRBV24-1 to TRBJ2-5; tentative D call: TRBD1 (5 bases). The CDR3 has 15 amino acids. Germline V gene data show CDR1 as KGHDR and CDR2 as SFDVKD. V was shortened by 0 bases and J by 2 bases, with 9 bases between the two germline ends.

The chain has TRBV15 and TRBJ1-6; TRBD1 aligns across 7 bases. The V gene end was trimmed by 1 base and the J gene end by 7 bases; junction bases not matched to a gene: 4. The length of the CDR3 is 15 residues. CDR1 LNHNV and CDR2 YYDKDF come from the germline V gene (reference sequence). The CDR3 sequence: CATSRGGTANSPLHF. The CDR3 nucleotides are TGTGCCACCAGCAGAGGGGGGACAGCGAATTCACCCCTCCACTTT.

In DNA, the CDR3 is TGTGCCTGGAGTGTAAAAGGTCAATACGAGCAGTACTTC. This translates into CAWSVKGQYEQYF. The gene calls are TRBV30 and TRBJ2-7; D is unclear. The CDR3 extends over 13 amino acids. Germline CDR1 GTSNPN, CDR2 SVGIG (reference sequence). Trimming cost V 0 bases and J 4 bases, with 10 bases left between them.

The CDR3 bases are TGTGCCAGCAGCTTAGGGGATTCCGGGACAGGGGTTGGCACTGAAGCTTTCTTT. Protein sequence: CASSLGDSGTGVGTEAFF. The chain uses TRBV7-6 and TRBJ1-1, with 10 positions matching TRBD1. Germline-derived CDR1 and CDR2 are SGHVS and FNYEAQ. The CDR3 is 18 residues long. The junction had 12 bases not matched to a gene; V was cut back by 1 base and J by 4 bases.

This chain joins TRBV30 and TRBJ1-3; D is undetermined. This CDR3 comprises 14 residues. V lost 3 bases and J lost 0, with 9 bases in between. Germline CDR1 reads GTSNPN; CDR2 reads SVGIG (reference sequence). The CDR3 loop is CAWRDGSSGNTIYF. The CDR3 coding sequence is TGTGCCTGGAGGGACGGAAGCTCTGGAAACACCATATATTTT.

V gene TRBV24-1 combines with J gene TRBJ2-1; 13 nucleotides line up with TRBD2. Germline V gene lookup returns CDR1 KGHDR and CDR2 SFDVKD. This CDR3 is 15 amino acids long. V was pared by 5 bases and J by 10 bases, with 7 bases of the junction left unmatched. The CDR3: CATSVTGLAGDEQFF. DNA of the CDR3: TGTGCCACCAGTGTTACCGGACTAGCGGGAGACGAGCAGTTCTTC.

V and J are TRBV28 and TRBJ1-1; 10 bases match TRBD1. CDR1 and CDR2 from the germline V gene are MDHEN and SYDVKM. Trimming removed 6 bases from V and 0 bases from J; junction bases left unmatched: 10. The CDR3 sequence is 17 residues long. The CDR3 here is CASSRTGGGRMNTEAFF. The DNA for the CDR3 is TGTGCCAGCAGCCGGACAGGGGGGGGTCGCATGAACACTGAAGCTTTCTTT.

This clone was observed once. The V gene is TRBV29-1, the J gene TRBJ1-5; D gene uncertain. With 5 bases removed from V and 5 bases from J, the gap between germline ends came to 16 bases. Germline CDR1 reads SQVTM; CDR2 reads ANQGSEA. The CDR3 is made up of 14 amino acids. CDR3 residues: CSVNVAGVDQPQHF. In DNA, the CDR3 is TGCAGCGTTAACGTTGCTGGGGTTGATCAGCCCCAGCATTTT. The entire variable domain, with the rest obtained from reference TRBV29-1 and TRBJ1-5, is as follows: SAVISQKPSRDICQRGTSLTIQCQVDSQVTMMFWYRQQPGQSLTLIATANQGSEATYESGFVIDKFPISRPNLTFSTLTVSNMSPEDSSIYLCSVNVAGVDQPQHFGDGTRLSIL.

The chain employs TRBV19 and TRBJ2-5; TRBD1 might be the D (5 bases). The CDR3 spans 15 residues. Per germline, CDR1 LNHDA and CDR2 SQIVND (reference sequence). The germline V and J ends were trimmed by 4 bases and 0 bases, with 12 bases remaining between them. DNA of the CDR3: TGTGCCAGTAGTAAATGGGGCCTGAACCAAGAGACCCAGTACTTC. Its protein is CASSKWGLNQETQYF.

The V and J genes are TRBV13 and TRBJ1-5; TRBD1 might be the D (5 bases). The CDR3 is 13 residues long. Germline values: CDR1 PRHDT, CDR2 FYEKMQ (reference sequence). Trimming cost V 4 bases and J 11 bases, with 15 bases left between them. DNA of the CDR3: TGTGCCAGCAGCTCAGGGACCGGGTCAGCCCAGCATTTT. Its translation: CASSSGTGSAQHF.

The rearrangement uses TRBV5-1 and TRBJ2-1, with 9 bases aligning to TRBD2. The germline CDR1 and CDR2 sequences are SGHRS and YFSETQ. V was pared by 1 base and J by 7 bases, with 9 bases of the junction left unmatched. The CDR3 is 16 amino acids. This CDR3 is CASSLNGGAGGNEQFF. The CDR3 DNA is TGCGCCAGCAGCTTGAACGGCGGAGCGGGAGGAAATGAGCAGTTCTTC.

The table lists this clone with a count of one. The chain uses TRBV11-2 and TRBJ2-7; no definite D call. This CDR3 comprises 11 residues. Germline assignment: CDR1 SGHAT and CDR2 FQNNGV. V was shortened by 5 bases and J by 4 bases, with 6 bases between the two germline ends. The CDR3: CASSPQYEQYF. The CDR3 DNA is TGTGCCAGCAGCCCGCAATACGAGCAGTACTTC.